These T cell receptor beta chains were read from a single sample in a study of human thymus T cells. TCRdb's copy holds only in-frame clones and misses some; the assay was immunoSEQ multiplex PCR. The sample shows under 95,000 clones, about 95% of them seen only once. The sequenced sample was thymus tissue. The receptor set was obtained from a girl under three years old with a congenital heart defect but otherwise immunologically healthy. The CDR3 runs from the conserved cysteine through the conserved F or W. D genes are given only for firm matches. Expanded clones are given a class, and other clones once, few, many or no size at all.

TRBJ2-6,TRBV6-6,NA,NA,TGTGCCAGCAGTCCCCTCTCTGGGGCCAACGTCCTGACTTTC,CASSPLSGANVLTF
TRBJ2-7,TRBV4-3,NA,NA,TGCGCCAGCAGCCAAGATCCTCAAGGCCGACGGTTCTCCTACGAGCAGTACTTC,CASSQDPQGRRFSYEQYF
TRBJ2-7,TRBV28,TRBD2,NA,TGTGCCAGCAGTTTATCCTTACCCGGACTAGCGGGCCACGAGCAGTACTTC,CASSLSLPGLAGHEQYF
TRBJ1-2,TRBV5-1,NA,NA,TGCGCCAGCAGGGAGGACAACTGCTATGGCTACACCTTC,CASREDNCYGYTF
TRBJ1-5,TRBV29-1,NA,NA,TGCAGCGTCTATATCAAGGGTCAGCCCCAGCATTTT,CSVYIKGQPQHF
TRBJ1-5,TRBV19,NA,NA,TGTGCCAGTAGTACCCGACAGAGGACCATCAATCAGCCCCAGCATTTT,CASSTRQRTINQPQHF
TRBJ1-2,TRBV5-1,NA,few,TGCGCCAGCAGCTTGGCCCCACCGGGGGCTAACTATGGCTACACCTTC,CASSLAPPGANYGYTF
TRBJ2-5,TRBV28,NA,NA,TGTGCCGCACGACAGTCCGCGGGAGAGACCCAGTACTTC,CAARQSAGETQYF
TRBJ1-3,TRBV11-1,NA,NA,TGTGCCAGCAGCCCAAAGAGGGGGAGCTCTGGAAACACCATATATTTT,CASSPKRGSSGNTIYF
TRBJ1-2,TRBV29-1,NA,NA,TGCAGCGTTGACGGGAGCTATGGCTACACCTTC,CSVDGSYGYTF
TRBJ2-4,TRBV6-5,TRBD1,NA,TGTGCCAGCAATCCCAGGGGGCAGGAAAACATTCAGTACTTC,CASNPRGQENIQYF
TRBJ2-3,TRBV2,NA,NA,TGTGCCAGCTCCAGGCGTACCGAGACAGATACGCAGTATTTT,CASSRRTETDTQYF
TRBJ2-7,TRBV14,TRBD2,NA,TGTGCCAGCAGCCACCACTCGACTAGCGGGAGTAACCCCTACGAGCAGTACTTC,CASSHHSTSGSNPYEQYF